This T cell receptor beta chain was identified during a study of CXCR3-negative and CXCR3-positive naive CD8 T cells. Concerning this clonotype itself: Its antigen is unidentified.

General study findings and limits: Both of the naive subsets showed about the same high diversity, but memory CD8+ cells had much less. Naive subsets did not differ in surface CD5, and the authors estimated TCR strength using properties of the TRB CDR3.

Libraries of TRB cDNA were made by 5' RACE and carried UMIs. Following a re-call of the 5' RACE reads, TCRdb has one entry per CDR3 protein and lacks DNA. The repertoire table contains 45,000 to 60,000 distinct CDR3 sequences. Germline CDR1 SGHRS, CDR2 YFSETQ. The CDR3 runs to 15 residues. The chain couples TRBV5-1 to TRBJ2-1; checking the TCRdb D call of TRBD2 is not possible without DNA. The TCR sequence derives from a human donor in good health. Some clones in this sample may be carry-over from other donors' samples. Sequences were obtained from memory CD8+ T cells from blood. The CDR3 spells CASSLEAGAYNEQFF. The full variable domain, rest sourced from reference TRBV5-1 and TRBJ2-1, is KAGVTQTPRYLIKTRGQQVTLSCSPISGHRSVSWYQQTPGQGLQFLFEYFSETQRNKGNFPGRFSGRQFSNSRSEMNVSTLELGDSALYLCASSLEAGAYNEQFFGPGTRLTVL.